This TCR beta chain appears in the sequencing data of a study of T cell responses to AZD1222 COVID-19 vaccine. Study-wide results and limits: Most donors were white British and more were female, and clonal diversity was possibly underestimated. CD4 TCRs associated with vaccination spanned spike, dominating at 160-218 and 743-854. Repertoire sampling happened only post peak T cell response. Two doses of AZD1222 preceded a rise in Spike-specific TCR breadth and depth.

Trimming took off 0 bases at V and 2 bases at J, with 8 bases between the two ends. Germline CDR1 and CDR2: LGHDT and YNNKEL (reference sequence). CDR3 size: 16 residues. Using immunoSEQ multiplex PCR, the repertoire was profiled, and TCRdb retains in-frame clones only, with some absent. The sample records 240,000 or so clones, over 85% being singletons. Turning to this clone: Antigen: not known.

The chain carries TRBV3-1 (or the pseudogene TRBV3-2) and TRBJ2-6; D tentatively reads TRBD1 or TRBD2 (5 bases each). This clonotype was obtained from an adult in good health. The specimen was peripheral blood, collected on day 0 of AZD1222 vaccination. CDR3 loop: CASSQEWGTGANVLTF. The CDR3 DNA follows: TGTGCCAGCAGCCAAGAATGGGGGACTGGGGCCAACGTCCTGACTTTC.